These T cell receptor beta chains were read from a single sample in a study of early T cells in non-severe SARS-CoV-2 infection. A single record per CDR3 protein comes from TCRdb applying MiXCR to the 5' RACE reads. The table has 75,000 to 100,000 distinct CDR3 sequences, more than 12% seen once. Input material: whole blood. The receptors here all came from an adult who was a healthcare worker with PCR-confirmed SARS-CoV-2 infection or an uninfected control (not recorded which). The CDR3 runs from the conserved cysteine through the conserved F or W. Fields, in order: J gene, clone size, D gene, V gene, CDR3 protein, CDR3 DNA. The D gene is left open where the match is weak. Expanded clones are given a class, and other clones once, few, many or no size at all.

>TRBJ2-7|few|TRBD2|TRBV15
CATKLAGGNEQYF
TGTGCCACGAAACTAGCGGGAGGAAACGAGCAGTACTTC
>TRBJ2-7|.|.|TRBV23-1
CASSQSRAAGLYEQYF
TGCGCCAGCAGTCAATCCAGAGCGGCCGGGTTGTACGAGCAGTACTTC
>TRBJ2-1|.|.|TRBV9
CASSVGTAIANEQFF
TGTGCCAGCAGCGTAGGAACCGCCATCGCCAATGAGCAGTTCTTC
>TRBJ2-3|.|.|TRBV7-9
CASTQGGAADTQYF
TGTGCCAGCACCCAGGGGGGCGCGGCAGATACGCAGTATTTT
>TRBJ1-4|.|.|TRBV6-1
CASSQGVNEKLFF
TGTGCCAGCAGTCAGGGAGTTAATGAAAAACTGTTTTTT
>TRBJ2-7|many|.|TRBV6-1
CASSESRLLGHEQYF
TGTGCCAGCAGTGAATCCCGACTCCTCGGGCACGAGCAGTACTTC
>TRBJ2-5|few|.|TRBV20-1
CSAPALHLRQETQYF
TGCAGTGCTCCCGCCCTCCATCTAAGACAAGAGACCCAGTACTTC
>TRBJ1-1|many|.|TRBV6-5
CASSYRPGTEAFF
TGTGCCAGCAGTTACCGTCCGGGCACTGAAGCTTTCTTT
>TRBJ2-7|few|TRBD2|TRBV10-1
CASSESSGRMSEQYF
TGCGCCAGCAGTGAGTCCAGCGGGAGGATGAGCGAGCAGTACTTC
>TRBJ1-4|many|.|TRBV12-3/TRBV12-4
CASSRRALSNEKLFF
TGTGCCAGCAGCCGCAGGGCCCTCTCGAATGAAAAACTGTTTTTT
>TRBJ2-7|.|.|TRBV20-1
CSARGLLYEQYF
TGCAGTGCTCGGGGACTTCTCTACGAGCAGTACTTC
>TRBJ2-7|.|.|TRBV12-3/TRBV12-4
CASSFLGQGDEQYF
TGTGCCAGCAGTTTTCTGGGTCAGGGTGACGAGCAGTACTTC
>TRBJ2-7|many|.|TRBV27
CASSSTAYEQYF
TGTGCCAGCAGTTCGACAGCGTACGAGCAGTACTTC
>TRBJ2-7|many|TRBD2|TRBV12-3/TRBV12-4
CASSNQGLAGPPYEQYF
TGTGCCAGCAGTAACCAAGGACTAGCTGGCCCCCCCTACGAGCAGTACTTC
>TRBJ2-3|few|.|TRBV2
CASSDRQGTDTQYF
TGTGCCAGCAGTGATCGGCAGGGCACAGATACGCAGTATTTT